This T cell receptor beta chain was documented in a study of T cell changes during pregnancy in multiple sclerosis. Generated by immunoSEQ multiplex PCR, the TCRdb table keeps only in-frame clones and is missing some. The sample lists around 52,000 clones, roughly 94% occurring once. Sequenced here: CD4+ T cells from peripheral blood mononuclear cells, sampled in the second trimester of pregnancy. The receptor was isolated from a female donor with multiple sclerosis, enrolled in a pregnancy study.

CDR3 nucleotides: TGTGCCAGCTTCTCTAGAGCAGATACGCAGTATTTT. Encoded protein: CASFSRADTQYF. The J gene is TRBJ2-3, the V gene TRBV5-4; D not certain. V lost 7 bases, J lost 4 bases, and 10 bases lay in between. Per germline, CDR1 SGHNT and CDR2 YYREEE (reference sequence). This CDR3 contains 12 residues.